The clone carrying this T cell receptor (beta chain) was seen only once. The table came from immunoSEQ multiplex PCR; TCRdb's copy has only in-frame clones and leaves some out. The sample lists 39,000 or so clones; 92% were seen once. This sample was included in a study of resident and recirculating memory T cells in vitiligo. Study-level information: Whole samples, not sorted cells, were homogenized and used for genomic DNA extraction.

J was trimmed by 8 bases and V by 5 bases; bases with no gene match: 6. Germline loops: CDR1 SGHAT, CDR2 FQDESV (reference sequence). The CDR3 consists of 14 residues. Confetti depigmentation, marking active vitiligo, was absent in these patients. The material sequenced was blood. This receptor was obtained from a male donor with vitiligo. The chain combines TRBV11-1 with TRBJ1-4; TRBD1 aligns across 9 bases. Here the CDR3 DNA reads TGTGCCAGCAGCCCGGACAGGGGACGCGAAAAACTGTTTTTT. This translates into CASSPDRGREKLFF.